The rows below give T cell receptor beta chains drawn from one sample of a study of cytomegalovirus exposure and HLA in healthy donors. Repertoires were generated with immunoSEQ multiplex PCR, while TCRdb's copy carries only in-frame clones and drops some. The sample records around 150,000 clones, just under 90% being singletons. The source material was PBMCs. These receptors were taken from a man between 18 and 35 years old in good health and CMV-seropositive. Each CDR3 is given with its conserved first and last residue. The order of the fields is clone size, J gene, V gene, D gene, CDR3 DNA, CDR3 protein. A D gene is named only where the DNA matches it firmly. A row's size may be missing; if present it is once, few, many or a size class.

.	TRBJ2-2	TRBV18	.	TGTGCCAGCTCACCCACAGGCGCAGCGAACACCGGGGAGCTGTTTTTT	CASSPTGAANTGELFF
.	TRBJ2-7	TRBV7-9	TRBD2	TGTGCCAGCAGCTTAAGATCCAGCGGGAGGGTCTCCTACGAGCAGTACTTC	CASSLRSSGRVSYEQYF
.	TRBJ1-1	TRBV19	.	TGTGCCAGTAGTTTAGTCAGACTCAACACTGAAGCTTTCTTT	CASSLVRLNTEAFF
.	TRBJ1-1	TRBV5-1	.	TGCGCCAGCAGCTTGGTAGCGGGGGAGGTCACTGAAGCTTTCTTT	CASSLVAGEVTEAFF
.	TRBJ2-7	TRBV7-9	TRBD2	TGTGCCAGCAGCTTAGGGGAGACTAGCAACGAGCAGTACTTC	CASSLGETSNEQYF
.	TRBJ2-5	TRBV5-1	.	TGCGCCAGCAGCTCGACACCTCTCGCAGAGACCCAGTACTTC	CASSSTPLAETQYF
once	TRBJ2-5	TRBV5-1	TRBD1	TGCGCCAGCACCGGATCCGGCGAGGGGGCAGGGGAGACCCAGTACTTC	CASTGSGEGAGETQYF
.	TRBJ1-2	TRBV6-1	TRBD1	TGTGCCAGCAGTCCCCGACAGGGTTTAGTTGGCTACACCTTC	CASSPRQGLVGYTF
.	TRBJ1-3	TRBV4-1	.	TGCGCCAGCAGCCGAATATCTGAGTACTCTGGAAACACCATATATTTT	CASSRISEYSGNTIYF
.	TRBJ2-3	TRBV5-1	.	TGCGCCAGCAGCTTGGTTTCCCGGCGGGATACGCAGTATTTT	CASSLVSRRDTQYF
.	TRBJ2-7	TRBV27	.	TGTGCCAGCAGTTTTGATAGTTCCGACTCCTACGAGCAGTACTTC	CASSFDSSDSYEQYF
.	TRBJ2-5	TRBV27	.	TGTGCCAGCAGTTTAGTCGGGGGAGTCGGAGAGACCCAGTACTTC	CASSLVGGVGETQYF
.	TRBJ2-1	TRBV28	TRBD2	TGTGCCAGCAGACCGCTAGCGGGAGGCTACAATGAGCAGTTCTTC	CASRPLAGGYNEQFF
.	TRBJ2-1	TRBV2	TRBD2	TGTGCCAGCAGTGTGGGACTAGTCTCCTACAATGAGCAGTTCTTC	CASSVGLVSYNEQFF
.	TRBJ2-1	TRBV7-9	.	TGTGCCAGCAGCAGCACCTACAATGAGCAGTTCTTC	CASSSTYNEQFF
.	TRBJ2-2	TRBV28	TRBD1	TGTGCCAGCAGTTTAACCACAGGGGTGATTTTACCCGGGGAGCTGTTTTTT	CASSLTTGVILPGELFF
.	TRBJ1-5	TRBV18	TRBD1	TGTGCCAGCTCACCGACAGGGGAGGGCAATCAGCCCCAGCATTTT	CASSPTGEGNQPQHF
.	TRBJ2-1	TRBV13	TRBD2	TGTGCCAGCAGCCCCGGTCTCAGGACTAGCGGGAAGAATGAGCAGTTCTTC	CASSPGLRTSGKNEQFF
few	TRBJ1-5	TRBV2	.	TGTGCCAGCAGTGACAGGGAAGACCAGCCCCAGCATTTT	CASSDREDQPQHF
.	TRBJ2-2	TRBV19	TRBD1	TGTGCCAGTAGTATTAGAGGACAGGCCGGGGAGCTGTTTTTT	CASSIRGQAGELFF
.	TRBJ1-1	TRBV27	.	TGTGCCAGCAAACATACAGGTGTAAACACTGAAGCTTTCTTT	CASKHTGVNTEAFF
.	TRBJ2-1	TRBV7-8	TRBD2	TGTGCCAGCACCTCGCCGGGACTATCCTACAATGAGCAGTTCTTC	CASTSPGLSYNEQFF
.	TRBJ1-1	TRBV29-1	.	TGCAGCGTCCGGGGTCGTGACACTGAAGCTTTCTTT	CSVRGRDTEAFF
.	TRBJ2-3	TRBV5-1	TRBD2	TGCGCCAGCAACCCTAGCGGAGCCACAGATACGCAGTATTTT	CASNPSGATDTQYF
.	TRBJ2-1	TRBV4-1	TRBD2	TGCGCCAGCAGCCAAGAGTTTGGAACTAGCGAGCGACGCTCCTACAATGAGCAGTTCTTC	CASSQEFGTSERRSYNEQFF
.	TRBJ2-7	TRBV27	TRBD1	TGTGCCAGCAGCCAAAGGGGGCGTATCTACGAGCAGTACTTC	CASSQRGRIYEQYF
.	TRBJ1-2	TRBV9	TRBD1	TGTGCCAGCAGCGATGGGAGACAGGGTACGGTCTATGGCTACACCTTC	CASSDGRQGTVYGYTF
.	TRBJ1-2	TRBV5-1	TRBD1	TGCGCCAGCAGCTTGGGAGAGGGGGCCGCCCTCTATGGCTACACCTTC	CASSLGEGAALYGYTF
.	TRBJ2-1	TRBV4-2	TRBD2	TGTGCCAGCAGCCAAGGAGCTAGCGGAGATTACAATGAGCAGTTCTTC	CASSQGASGDYNEQFF
.	TRBJ2-5	TRBV5-1	.	TGCGCCAGCAGCTTCGGAGCGTCCCGGGGGGCGGGGACCCAGTACTTC	CASSFGASRGAGTQYF
.	TRBJ2-7	TRBV5-1	TRBD2	TGCGCCAGCAGCAAGGGACTAGCGGGAGTGTCCTACGAGCAGTACTTC	CASSKGLAGVSYEQYF
.	TRBJ1-5	TRBV15	TRBD1	TGTGCCACCAGCACCCAGGGGGCAAGCAATCAGCCCCAGCATTTT	CATSTQGASNQPQHF
few	TRBJ1-2	TRBV11-1	TRBD1	TGTGCCAGCAGCCGACAGGGAACTAACTATGGCTACACCTTC	CASSRQGTNYGYTF
once	TRBJ1-1	TRBV5-1	.	TGCGCCAGCAGCTTGGGGAATACAGGGTCGGGGAGGGGAACTGAAGCTTTCTTT	CASSLGNTGSGRGTEAFF
.	TRBJ2-1	TRBV27	TRBD2	TGTGCCAGCAGTCCCCTAGCGGGAATTTACAATGAGCAGTTCTTC	CASSPLAGIYNEQFF
.	TRBJ2-5	TRBV25-1	TRBD2	TGTGCCAGCAGTGAATCCCCTCGACTAGCGGGAGTCTACGAGACCCAGTACTTC	CASSESPRLAGVYETQYF
.	TRBJ2-2	TRBV19	.	TGTGCCAGTAGTTATTTATCGGGGGAGCTGTTTTTT	CASSYLSGELFF
once	TRBJ2-1	TRBV7-2	TRBD1	TGTGCCAGCAGCGTGGACAGGTACAATGAGCAGTTCTTC	CASSVDRYNEQFF